The T cell receptor (beta chain) under discussion was sequenced for a study of CD8 T cells in ankylosing spondylitis. Study-wide findings and caveats: In ankylosing spondylitis patients, matched synovial fluid reportedly showed significant enrichment of disease-linked clones. Earlier reports found some motif variants in synovial fluid and blood in reactive arthritis. A TCR beta motif of roughly eight highly homologous variants appeared characteristic of ankylosing spondylitis blood. Peripheral blood held disease-linked clones only at relatively low frequency, and these were CD8+.

TCRdb called the 5' RACE reads again in MiXCR, with one record for every CDR3 protein. The profile shows 150,000 to 200,000 distinct CDR3 sequences, 30% to 40% of them singletons. This CDR3 has 14 amino acids. Trimming cost V 8 bases and J 4 bases; bases outside gene matches: 8. Germline CDR1 and CDR2: SNHLY and FYNNEI. About this clonotype: The antigen is undetermined.

The V call is TRBV2, the J call TRBJ1-2, with 9 nucleotides matching TRBD1. Sequenced sample: synovial fluid, either unsorted or a sorted T cell fraction (not recorded which). The sequence derives from a male donor with ankylosing spondylitis. CDR3 residues: CASRTGDRGYGYTF. The CDR3 nucleotides read TGTGCCAGCCGGACAGGGGATAGGGGCTATGGCTACACCTTC. The full variable domain, in which reference TRBV2 and TRBJ1-2 provide the parts outside the CDR3, is EPEVTQTPSHQVTQMGQEVILRCVPISNHLYFYWYRQILGQKVEFLVSFYNNEISEKSEIFDDQFSVERPDGSNFTLKIRSTKLEDSAMYFCASRTGDRGYGYTFGSGTRLTVV.